This T cell receptor beta chain was sequenced in a study of T-cell reconstitution after alpha-beta-depleted transplantation in children. Many counts were recorded for this clonotype. Its antigen is still unknown. For TCRbeta, the library was prepared with unique molecular identifiers. Via MiXCR, TCRdb re-called the PCR reads, giving one row per CDR3 protein. The sample shows about 170,000 distinct CDR3 sequences, 11% of them seen only once. The CDR3 consists of 16 residues. Germline-derived CDR1 and CDR2 are MDHEN and SYDVKM. Between the trimmed V and J ends, which lost 8 bases and 2 bases, there was a span of 19 bases. Study-level points and caveats: T-cell numbers and diversity one year post-transplant derived largely from freshly generated T cells. Expanded graft clones numbering several hundred reportedly gave rise to alpha-beta T cells about two months after transplant.

This sequence originates from a boy under 10 years old with acute myeloid leukemia, due to receive a stem cell transplant. The sequencing here drew on PBMCs, taken before TCRalphabeta/CD19-depleted stem cell transplant. The chain employs TRBV28 and TRBJ1-5; maybe TRBD1 (5 bases). The CDR3 here is CASALPGLRGNQPQHF. CDR3 sequence (DNA): TGTGCCAGCGCTTTACCGGGACTCAGGGGCAATCAGCCCCAGCATTTT.